This TCR beta chain was identified during a study of blood T cell repertoires in COVID-19 (dated by TCRdb to between 2020 and 2021). At the level of the whole study: The collaborator samples originated in the United States, Italy and Spain and spanned the acute and convalescent phases of COVID-19. The material from the prospective study consisted of cDNA or gDNA derived from T cells, B-cell-depleted T cells, or PBMCs. Subjects who had been exposed to COVID-19, were actively infected with it, or had recovered from it provided the deeply sampled blood TCRbeta repertoires that made up the dataset. The repertoires were released in a freely available public database meant as a resource for research on the immune response to SARS-CoV-2. The samples were drawn from the first 160 participants of the ongoing ImmuneRACE study and from over 950 subjects provided by 6 global collaborators. Nearly every sample came with metadata listing a de-identified subject ID, COVID-19 status, age in years and sex. HLA class I and class II types, where available, came from metadata supplied by the sample provider rather than from assay-based typing. Here is what the overall study found, with its caveats: The amount of clinical and demographic metadata varied by source and participant and was provided uncurated.

Enrolling through a virtual design, the prospective study's participants ranged in age from roughly 18 to 90 years and lived across more than 20 United States geographic areas. Cohort assignment in the prospective study relied on participant-reported clinical history from a screening survey and a study questionnaire. In the prospective study, whole blood, serum and a nasopharyngeal or oropharyngeal swab were collected from each participant by mobile phlebotomists. Over a roughly two-month period, participants in the prospective study had the option of providing additional blood draws and questionnaires. Before DNA extraction, blood samples from the prospective study were shipped at room temperature or frozen. CDR3 length: 15 amino acids, cysteine to phenylalanine. Of all the DNA, just the CDR3 is kept, 45 bases in frame from base 1. From a lookup of the germline V gene, CDR1 and CDR2 are MNHEY and SVGEGT. V is pared back by 6 bases and J by 0 bases, with 14 bases lying between the germline termini.

A remark on this clone: This clone's antigen is unknown. It has no much larger one-base neighbor in the sample; base qualities were not kept.

TCRbeta CDR3 regions were amplified from genomic DNA using the immunoSEQ Assay, a bias-controlled multiplex PCR. On the study's bioinformatics: Nucleated cell counts per sample were estimated from amplification of reference gene primers within the assay. Sequence reads were collapsed and filtered to measure the absolute abundance of every unique TCRbeta CDR3 rearrangement. For each sample, productive Simpson clonality was calculated as the square root of Simpson's diversity index over productive rearrangements. TCRdb retrieved this table from immuneACCESS and kept in-frame rearrangements only. Not all clones are present; in checked studies, unresolved V genes account for under half, and no reason is known for the remainder. V, J and clone size reflect that table, while D and trimming were determined from the DNA. Counted in this sample were about 200,000 clones; approximately 86% of them appeared once. The biggest ten clones account for approximately 4.7% of the sample.

The rearrangement joined TRBV6-2 or TRBV6-3 to TRBJ1-1, with no confidently assigned D gene. The TCR comes from a woman in her sixties or seventies with acute COVID-19. Sequenced sample: PBMCs or T cells enriched from blood (not recorded which). The CDR3 loop reads CASSRGSLMNTEAFF. The nucleotide sequence reads as follows: TGTGCCAGCAGCCGAGGGAGCCTTATGAACACTGAAGCTTTCTTT.